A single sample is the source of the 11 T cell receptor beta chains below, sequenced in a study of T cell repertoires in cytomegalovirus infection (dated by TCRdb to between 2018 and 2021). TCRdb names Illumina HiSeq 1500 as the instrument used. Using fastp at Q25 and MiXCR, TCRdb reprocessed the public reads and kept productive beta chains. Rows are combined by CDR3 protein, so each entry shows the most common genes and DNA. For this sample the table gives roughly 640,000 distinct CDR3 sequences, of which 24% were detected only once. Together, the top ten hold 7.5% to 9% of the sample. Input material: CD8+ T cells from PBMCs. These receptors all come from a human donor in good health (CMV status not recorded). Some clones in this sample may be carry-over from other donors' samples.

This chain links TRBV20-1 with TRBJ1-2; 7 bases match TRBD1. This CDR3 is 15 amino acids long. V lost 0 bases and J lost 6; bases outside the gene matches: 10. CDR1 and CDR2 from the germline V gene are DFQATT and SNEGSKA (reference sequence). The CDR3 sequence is CSARDPTGRWDGYTF. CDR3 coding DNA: TGCAGTGCTAGAGATCCGACAGGGAGATGGGATGGCTACACCTTC.

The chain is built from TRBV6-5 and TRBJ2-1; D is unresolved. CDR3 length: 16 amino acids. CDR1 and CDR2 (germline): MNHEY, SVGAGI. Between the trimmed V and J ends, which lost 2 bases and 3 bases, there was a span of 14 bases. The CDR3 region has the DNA TGTGCCAGCAGTTACGCGGCCGGTCAGCTCTACAATGAGCAGTTCTTC. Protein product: CASSYAAGQLYNEQFF.

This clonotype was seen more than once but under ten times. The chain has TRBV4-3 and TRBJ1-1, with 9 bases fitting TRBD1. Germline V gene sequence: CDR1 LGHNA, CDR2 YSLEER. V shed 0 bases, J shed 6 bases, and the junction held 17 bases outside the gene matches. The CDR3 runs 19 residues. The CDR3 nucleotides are TGCGCCAGCAGCCAAGAGATATGGACAGGGGCCCCCCTGGTCGCTGAAGCTTTCTTT. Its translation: CASSQEIWTGAPLVAEAFF.

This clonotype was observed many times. CDR3 nucleotide sequence: TGTGCCAGCAGCTTAGCAGCGGCCCCCACAGATACGCAGTATTTT. This encodes CASSLAAAPTDTQYF. V gene TRBV7-9 combines with J gene TRBJ2-3; perhaps TRBD2 as D (5 bases). Germline CDR1 reads SEHNR; CDR2 reads FQNEAQ (reference sequence). This CDR3 has 15 amino acids. The V end lost 0 bases, the J end lost 2 bases, and 9 bases lay between the germline ends.

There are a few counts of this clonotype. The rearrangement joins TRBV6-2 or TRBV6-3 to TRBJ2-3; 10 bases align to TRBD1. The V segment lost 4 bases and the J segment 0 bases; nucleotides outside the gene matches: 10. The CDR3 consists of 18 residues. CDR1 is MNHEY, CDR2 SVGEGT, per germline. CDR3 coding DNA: TGTGCCAGCAGTTCCGGGACAGGGGTTTACCCTAGCACAGATACGCAGTATTTT. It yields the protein CASSSGTGVYPSTDTQYF.

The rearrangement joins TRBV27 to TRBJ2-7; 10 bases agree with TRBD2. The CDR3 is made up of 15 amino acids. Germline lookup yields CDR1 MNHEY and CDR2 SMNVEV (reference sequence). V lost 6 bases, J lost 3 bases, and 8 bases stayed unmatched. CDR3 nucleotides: TGTGCCAGCAGCCCTGGGACTAGCGTGATCTACGAGCAGTACTTC. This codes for CASSPGTSVIYEQYF.

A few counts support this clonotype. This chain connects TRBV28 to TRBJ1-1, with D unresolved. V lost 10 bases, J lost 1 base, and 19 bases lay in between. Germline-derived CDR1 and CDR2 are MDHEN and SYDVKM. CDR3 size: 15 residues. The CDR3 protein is CATRGFRGRNTEAFF. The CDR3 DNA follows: TGTGCCACCCGAGGTTTTCGGGGAAGGAACACTGAAGCTTTCTTT.

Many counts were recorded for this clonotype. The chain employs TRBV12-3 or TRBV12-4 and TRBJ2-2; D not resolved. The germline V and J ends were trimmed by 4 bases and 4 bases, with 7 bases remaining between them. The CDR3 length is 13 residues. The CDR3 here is CASSSLITGELFF. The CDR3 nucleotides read TGTGCCAGCAGTTCCCTAATCACCGGGGAGCTGTTTTTT.

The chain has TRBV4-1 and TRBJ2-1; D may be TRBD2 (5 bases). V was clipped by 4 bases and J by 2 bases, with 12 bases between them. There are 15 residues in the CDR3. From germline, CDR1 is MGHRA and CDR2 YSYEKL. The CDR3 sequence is CASSPSWGAYNEQFF. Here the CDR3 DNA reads TGCGCCAGCAGCCCCTCTTGGGGAGCCTACAATGAGCAGTTCTTC.

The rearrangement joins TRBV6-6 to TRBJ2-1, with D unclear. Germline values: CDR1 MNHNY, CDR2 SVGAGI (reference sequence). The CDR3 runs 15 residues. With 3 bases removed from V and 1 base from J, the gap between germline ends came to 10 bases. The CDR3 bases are TGTGCCAGCAGTTATCCGGGCCGATCCTACAATGAGCAGTTCTTC. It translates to CASSYPGRSYNEQFF.

The CDR3 sequence is CASTQKGNTEAFF. The CDR3 nucleotides read TGTGCCAGCACCCAAAAGGGGAACACTGAAGCTTTCTTT. The gene calls are TRBV11-1 and TRBJ1-1; the D is unclear. V dropped 7 bases and J dropped 1 base, with 10 bases sitting between them. Germline assignment: CDR1 SGHAT and CDR2 FQDESV (reference sequence). The CDR3 length is 13 residues.